A selection of T cell receptor beta chains follows, all from one sample in a study of Graves' ophthalmopathy and Graves' hyperthyroidism. TCRdb processed the multiplex PCR reads anew with MiXCR; each CDR3 protein has one entry. The profile shows 680,000 or so distinct CDR3 sequences, about a fifth of them singletons. Specimen: peripheral blood. The receptors derive from a woman younger than 30 with stable Graves' hyperthyroidism. Some clones in this sample may be carry-over from other donors' samples. Each CDR3 is given with its conserved first and last residue. D genes are given only for firm matches. Size is stated for part of the rows, as once, few or many counts, or as a class when the clone is expanded.

size	V	J	D	CDR3	DNA
many	TRBV29-1	TRBJ2-7	.	CSVEVGQFESYEQYF	TGCAGCGTTGAAGTCGGACAGTTCGAATCCTACGAGCAGTACTTC
.	TRBV12-3/TRBV12-4	TRBJ2-7	TRBD1	CASSLAPRGNTYEQYF	TGTGCCAGCAGTTTAGCCCCCAGGGGGAATACCTACGAGCAGTACTTC
many	TRBV19	TRBJ1-5	.	CASSMFGPASNQPQHF	TGTGCCAGTAGTATGTTCGGGCCCGCTAGCAATCAGCCCCAGCATTTT
many	TRBV6-1	TRBJ2-7	TRBD1	CASSEGTGGFYIGYEQYF	TGTGCCAGCAGTGAAGGGACAGGGGGCTTCTATATCGGCTACGAGCAGTACTTC
many	TRBV19	TRBJ1-3	.	CANSSRRVGISGNTIYF	TGTGCCAATAGTAGCCGCAGGGTTGGGATCTCTGGAAACACCATATATTTT
.	TRBV18	TRBJ2-5	.	CASSPSGVETQYF	TGTGCCAGCTCACCATCAGGGGTGGAGACCCAGTACTTC
many	TRBV12-3/TRBV12-4	TRBJ2-5	.	CASSPTGHTVETQYF	TGTGCCAGCAGCCCCACCGGACATACCGTGGAGACCCAGTACTTC
few	TRBV6-1	TRBJ1-5	.	CATSGVGPPQHF	TGTGCCACGAGTGGTGTGGGGCCACCCCAGCATTTT
few	TRBV20-1	TRBJ1-3	.	CSARGYEAISGNTIYF	TGCAGTGCTAGAGGGTATGAGGCCATCTCTGGAAACACCATATATTTT
.	TRBV6-1	TRBJ1-5	.	CASSEVGTSNQPQHF	TGTGCCAGCAGTGAAGTTGGGACAAGCAATCAGCCCCAGCATTTT
.	TRBV2	TRBJ1-1	.	CASSDPDGTLLNTEAFF	TGTGCCAGCAGTGATCCAGATGGAACACTTTTGAACACTGAAGCTTTCTTT
few	TRBV6-2/TRBV6-3	TRBJ2-7	TRBD1	CASSYDGDRSYEQYF	TGTGCCAGCAGTTACGACGGGGACAGATCCTACGAGCAGTACTTC
many	TRBV7-2	TRBJ2-7	.	CASSPTSSEQYF	TGTGCCAGCAGCCCCACATCCTCCGAGCAGTACTTC
many	TRBV3-1	TRBJ1-2	TRBD1	CASSPTGRGDYGYTF	TGTGCCAGCAGTCCGACAGGGCGAGGGGACTATGGCTACACCTTC
.	TRBV12-3/TRBV12-4	TRBJ2-5	.	CASSRVSWETQYF	TGTGCCAGCAGCCGTGTGAGCTGGGAGACCCAGTACTTC
.	TRBV5-6	TRBJ2-7	.	CASSLAVGPGLTYEQYF	TGTGCCAGCAGCTTGGCCGTAGGGCCAGGCCTAACCTACGAGCAGTACTTC
many	TRBV6-2/TRBV6-3	TRBJ1-2	.	CASSPDGYGYTF	TGTGCCAGCAGTCCGGACGGCTATGGCTACACCTTC
many	TRBV7-2	TRBJ1-3	.	CASSVDSSGNTIYF	TGTGCCAGCAGCGTAGACAGCTCTGGAAACACCATATATTTT
many	TRBV28	TRBJ1-1	.	CASSPGGMSTEAFF	TGTGCCAGCAGCCCTGGGGGGATGAGCACTGAAGCTTTCTTT
few	TRBV4-3	TRBJ2-2	.	CASSQTAKTIAGELFF	TGCGCCAGCAGCCAAACAGCCAAAACGATAGCCGGGGAGCTGTTTTTT
many	TRBV6-6	TRBJ2-2	.	CASLGTRPLGGRNTGELFF	TGTGCCAGCTTGGGCACCCGACCTCTGGGGGGCCGTAACACCGGGGAGCTGTTTTTT
many	TRBV20-1	TRBJ2-5	.	CSAPTYQETQYF	TGCAGTGCCCCCACGTACCAAGAGACCCAGTACTTC
.	TRBV6-1	TRBJ2-7	.	CASRFREQGRYEQYF	TGTGCCAGCAGGTTCCGGGAACAGGGACGGTACGAGCAGTACTTC
.	TRBV6-1	TRBJ2-2	TRBD1	CASRQGATHTGELFF	TGTGCCAGCAGACAGGGGGCAACCCACACCGGGGAGCTGTTTTTT
.	TRBV30	TRBJ1-2	.	CALLGANYGYTF	TGTGCCTTGTTGGGGGCTAACTATGGCTACACCTTC
.	TRBV6-2/TRBV6-3	TRBJ2-2	TRBD2	CASSSAGGPGELFF	TGTGCCAGCAGTTCGGCGGGAGGGCCCGGGGAGCTGTTTTTT
many	TRBV11-2	TRBJ1-5	.	CASSPQHF	TGTGCCAGCAGCCCTCAGCATTTT
many	TRBV12-3/TRBV12-4	TRBJ2-2	.	CASSPRGGGELFF	TGTGCCAGCAGTCCCAGGGGTGGGGGGGAGCTGTTTTTT
.	TRBV6-5	TRBJ2-5	TRBD1	CASSYGAGGASQETQYF	TGTGCCAGCAGTTACGGGGCAGGGGGTGCGTCACAAGAGACCCAGTACTTC
.	TRBV11-2	TRBJ2-5	.	CASSGRRWAGEETQYF	TGTGCCAGCAGCGGAAGGCGATGGGCAGGCGAAGAGACCCAGTACTTC
many	TRBV6-4	TRBJ2-2	TRBD2	CASSTGTSGGPTGELFF	TGTGCCAGCAGCACAGGGACTAGCGGGGGACCCACCGGGGAGCTGTTTTTT
.	TRBV30	TRBJ1-5	.	CAWSPGDRQPLHF	TGTGCCTGGAGTCCAGGGGATCGTCAGCCCCTGCATTTT
few	TRBV30	TRBJ1-1	.	CAWNDAPGGRNTEAFF	TGTGCCTGGAATGACGCCCCGGGGGGACGGAACACTGAAGCTTTCTTT
many	TRBV12-3/TRBV12-4	TRBJ2-4	TRBD1	CASSTAAGTGAKNIKYF	TGTGCCAGCAGTACAGCTGCTGGGACAGGGGCCAAAAACATTAAGTACTTC
many	TRBV5-1	TRBJ1-5	.	CASSPAGTIPQHF	TGCGCCAGCAGCCCCGCGGGGACTATACCCCAGCATTTT
many	TRBV5-1	TRBJ2-7	.	CASSLQRGGTLAYEQYF	TGCGCCAGCAGCTTGCAACGGGGCGGGACCCTAGCCTACGAGCAGTACTTC
.	TRBV5-6	TRBJ1-5	.	CASSLRGINSNQPQHF	TGTGCCAGCAGCTTGAGGGGGATTAATAGCAATCAGCCCCAGCATTTT
.	TRBV7-9	TRBJ2-2	TRBD1	CASSLGQGAVGELFF	TGTGCCAGCAGCCTTGGACAGGGGGCGGTCGGGGAGCTGTTTTTT
many	TRBV30	TRBJ2-4	.	CAWSEGGVAKNIQYF	TGTGCCTGGAGTGAGGGGGGGGTGGCCAAAAACATTCAGTACTTC
.	TRBV20-1	TRBJ1-1	.	CSASWGPNTEAFF	TGCAGTGCTAGTTGGGGACCAAACACTGAAGCTTTCTTT
.	TRBV27	TRBJ2-5	TRBD2	CASSLTRTSGGLGTQYF	TGTGCCAGCAGTCTCACCCGGACTAGCGGGGGTCTGGGGACCCAGTACTTC
.	TRBV6-1	TRBJ2-5	.	CASRIRVPQETQYF	TGTGCCAGCAGGATCAGGGTCCCCCAAGAGACCCAGTACTTC
many	TRBV9	TRBJ2-7	TRBD1	CASSPKTGGGYEQYF	TGTGCCAGCAGCCCAAAGACAGGGGGAGGCTACGAGCAGTACTTC
many	TRBV24-1	TRBJ2-5	.	CATSDLQGGEEETQYF	TGTGCCACCAGTGATTTGCAAGGCGGGGAGGAAGAGACCCAGTACTTC
many	TRBV6-5	TRBJ2-3	.	CASSYSGGVTDTQYF	TGTGCCAGCAGTTACTCGGGTGGGGTCACAGATACGCAGTATTTT
many	TRBV10-1	TRBJ2-5	.	CASSADKQETQYF	TGCGCCAGCAGTGCCGACAAACAAGAGACCCAGTACTTC
many	TRBV7-3	TRBJ2-5	TRBD2	CASSPGLAGLPGEETQYF	TGTGCCAGCAGCCCCGGACTAGCGGGATTACCGGGGGAAGAGACCCAGTACTTC
many	TRBV11-2	TRBJ2-7	.	CASSPIDSYEQYF	TGTGCCAGCAGCCCGATTGACAGCTACGAGCAGTACTTC
many	TRBV4-1	TRBJ1-5	TRBD1	CASSQGTGGQPQHF	TGCGCCAGCAGCCAAGGGACAGGGGGGCAGCCCCAGCATTTT
.	TRBV29-1	TRBJ2-2	.	CSVEDSRVTGELFF	TGCAGCGTTGAAGATTCAAGGGTCACCGGGGAGCTGTTTTTT
few	TRBV5-1	TRBJ2-7	TRBD1	CASSFLKAGTAQEPYEQYF	TGCGCCAGCAGCTTTTTGAAAGCCGGGACAGCTCAAGAACCATACGAGCAGTACTTC
.	TRBV28	TRBJ1-5	.	CASSFPGRSRQPQHF	TGTGCCAGCAGTTTTCCCGGGAGGTCCCGTCAGCCCCAGCATTTT
few	TRBV19	TRBJ1-2	.	CASSPDGVGYGYTF	TGTGCCAGTAGCCCTGACGGAGTAGGCTATGGCTACACCTTC
many	TRBV20-1	TRBJ2-4	TRBD1	CSARDLGRGIDIQYF	TGCAGTGCTAGAGATTTAGGCAGGGGGATAGACATTCAGTACTTC
many	TRBV30	TRBJ2-7	.	CAWSARRAYEQYF	TGTGCCTGGAGTGCCCGGAGGGCCTACGAGCAGTACTTC